This T cell receptor beta chain is from a study of blood T cells in healthy people across ages. Study results and caveats: Age brought a roughly linear fall in TCR beta diversity measured per million T cells.

With a J-beta primer mix and a sample-barcoded 5' primer, a second PCR ran roughly 6 to 12 cycles. TCRdb re-analysed the 5' RACE reads in MiXCR, keeping a single row per CDR3 protein. The table has around 600,000 distinct CDR3 sequences, around half seen once; the top ten hold roughly 25%. Germline lookup yields CDR1 DFQATT and CDR2 SNEGSKA (reference sequence). The ends lost 4 bases at V and 4 bases at J; junction bases unmatched: 7. The CDR3 has 14 amino acids. With regard to this clonotype: Its antigen remains unknown.

The TCR comes from a man older than 75 in good health. V is TRBV20-1 and J is TRBJ2-3; TRBD2 aligns across 8 bases. Sequences were obtained from blood. CDR3 coding DNA: TGCAGTGCTACCGGGGGGGCCAGAGCAGATACGCAGTATTTT. This codes for CSATGGARADTQYF.